Below, 11 T cell receptor beta chains from the same sample are listed, as sequenced in a study of PD-1 blockade in classical Hodgkin lymphoma. Each and every patient relapsed after autologous stem cell transplantation, and patients got differing brentuximab vedotin exposure. With magnetic negative selection, CD4+ T cells were purified from PBMCs that had been thawed. TCRdb's table, derived via immunoSEQ multiplex PCR, lists solely in-frame clones and lacks some. Of approximately 30,000 clones detected, about three quarters appear once; the ten largest clones hold around 2.3%. The starting material was CD4+ T cells from blood, obtained at baseline. The receptor set was obtained from a human donor with classical Hodgkin lymphoma.

This rearrangement joins TRBV7-9 to TRBJ1-5, with no clear D. The CDR3 runs to 16 residues. Germline CDR1 reads SEHNR; CDR2 reads FQNEAQ (reference sequence). V lost 4 bases to trimming and J lost 1 base, with 14 bases between them. CDR3 nucleotides: TGTGCCAGCAGCTCAACGCGGGGTCCGAGCAATCAGCCCCAGCATTTT. This translates into CASSSTRGPSNQPQHF.

The chain carries TRBV30 and TRBJ2-5; D not certain. Looked up from germline, CDR1 is GTSNPN and CDR2 is SVGIG (reference sequence). The CDR3 spans 14 residues. V was cut by 2 bases and J by 5 bases, with 15 bases left in between. The DNA of the CDR3 is TGTGCCTGGAGTCTATCCCCTAGTCGCGAGACCCAGTACTTC. This encodes CAWSLSPSRETQYF.

The CDR3 spells CASRNQAHEQYF. CDR3 nucleotides: TGTGCCAGCAGAAATCAGGCCCACGAGCAGTACTTC. J is TRBJ2-7 and V is TRBV28; D is uncertain. There are 12 residues in the CDR3. Germline V gene data show CDR1 as MDHEN and CDR2 as SYDVKM. Trimming shortened V by 6 bases and J by 5 bases, and 11 bases separated the two germline ends.

For the CDR3, the DNA is TGTGCCAGCAGCCCTCCTACTGGACAGGGGGTCGGCTACACCTTC. Encoded protein: CASSPPTGQGVGYTF. V gene TRBV6-5 combines with J gene TRBJ1-2, with 10 bases identical to TRBD1. After removal of 6 bases from V and 8 bases from J, the junction contained 12 bases not matched to a gene. Germline CDR1 MNHEY, CDR2 SVGAGI. CDR3 length: 15 amino acids.

V is TRBV6-5 and J is TRBJ2-1, with a tentative D call TRBD1 (5 bases). The CDR3 totals 14 residues. The V end lost 5 bases, the J end lost 7 bases, and 15 bases lay between the germline ends. Germline V gene lookup returns CDR1 MNHEY and CDR2 SVGAGI. The CDR3 coding sequence is TGTGCCAGCAGTCCATTCTCAGGGTGGAATGAGCAGTTCTTC. Residues: CASSPFSGWNEQFF.

This chain connects TRBV4-2 to TRBJ1-2; 7 bases agree with TRBD1. Germline V gene sequence: CDR1 LGHNA, CDR2 YNFKEQ. V was clipped by 3 bases and J by 3 bases; unmatched bases: 1. The CDR3 sequence is 13 residues long. In DNA form, the CDR3 reads TGTGCCAGCAGCCAGGGGACAGACTATGGCTACACCTTC. This sequence encodes CASSQGTDYGYTF.

The genes are TRBV10-3 and TRBJ2-1; no firm D call. Germline CDR1 is ENHRY and CDR2 is SYGVKD. The length of the CDR3 is 15 residues. V was clipped by 4 bases and J by 0 bases, with 10 bases between them. Here the CDR3 DNA reads TGTGCCATCAGTGGAATGGGAAGCTCCTACAATGAGCAGTTCTTC. This translates into CAISGMGSSYNEQFF.

The chain links TRBV5-6 to TRBJ1-1, with 7 bases aligning to TRBD1. Germline CDR1 is SGHDT and CDR2 is YYEEEE. V lost 4 bases, J lost 4 bases, and 10 bases stayed unmatched. CDR3 size: 15 residues. CDR3 region: CASSPPGTGATEAFF. CDR3 nucleotide sequence: TGTGCCAGCAGCCCCCCGGGTACAGGGGCCACTGAAGCTTTCTTT.

This chain connects TRBV19 to TRBJ2-1; D perhaps matches TRBD1 (6 bases). The CDR3 has 17 residues. Germline-derived CDR1 and CDR2 are LNHDA and SQIVND (reference sequence). V was trimmed by 5 bases and J by 7 bases, leaving 24 bases between them. The CDR3 spells CASSRPFRGGISNEQFF. The CDR3 DNA reads TGTGCCAGTAGTCGGCCCTTCAGGGGCGGAATCTCGAATGAGCAGTTCTTC.

The chain carries TRBV5-4 and TRBJ2-7; D may be TRBD2 (6 bases). CDR3 length: 13 amino acids. Germline V gene sequence: CDR1 SGHNT, CDR2 YYREEE (reference sequence). V was shortened by 6 bases and J by 0 bases, with 10 bases between the two germline ends. Here the CDR3 reads CASTLGGSYEQYF. The CDR3 DNA is TGTGCCAGCACCCTGGGGGGCTCCTACGAGCAGTACTTC.

The J gene is TRBJ1-2, the V gene TRBV5-8, with no clear D. Germline values: CDR1 SGHTS, CDR2 YDEGEE. V was trimmed by 3 bases and J by 3 bases, leaving 12 bases between them. The CDR3 is made up of 14 amino acids. CDR3 nucleotides: TGTGCCAGCAGCTCTCCCGGCCGCTACTATGGCTACACCTTC. Its protein is CASSSPGRYYGYTF. The full variable domain, in which reference TRBV5-8 and TRBJ1-2 provide the parts outside the CDR3, is EAGVTQSPTHLIKTRGQQATLRCSPISGHTSVYWYQQALGLGLQFLLWYDEGEERNRGNFPPRFSGRQFPNYSSELNVNALELEDSALYLCASSSPGRYYGYTFGSGTRLTVV.